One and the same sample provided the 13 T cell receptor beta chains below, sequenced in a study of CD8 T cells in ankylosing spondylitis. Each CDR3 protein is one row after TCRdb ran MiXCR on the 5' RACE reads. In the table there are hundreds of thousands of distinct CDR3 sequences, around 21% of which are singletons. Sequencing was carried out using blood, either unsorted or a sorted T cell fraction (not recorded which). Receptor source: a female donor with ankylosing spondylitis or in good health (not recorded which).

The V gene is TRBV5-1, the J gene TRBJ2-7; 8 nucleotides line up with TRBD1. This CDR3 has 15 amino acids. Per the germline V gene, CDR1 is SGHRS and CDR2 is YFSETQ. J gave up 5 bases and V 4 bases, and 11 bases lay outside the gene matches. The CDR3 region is CASSRRSGQGHEQYF. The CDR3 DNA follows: TGCGCCAGCAGCAGGAGGAGTGGACAGGGCCACGAGCAGTACTTC.

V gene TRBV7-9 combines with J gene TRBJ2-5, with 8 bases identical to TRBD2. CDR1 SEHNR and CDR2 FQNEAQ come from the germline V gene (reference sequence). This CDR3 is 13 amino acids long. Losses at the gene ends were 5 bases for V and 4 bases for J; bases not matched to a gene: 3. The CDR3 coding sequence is TGTGCCAGCAGCACTAGCGGAGGAGAGACCCAGTACTTC. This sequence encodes CASSTSGGETQYF.

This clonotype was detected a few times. In nucleotides, the CDR3 is TGCAGTGCTAGGGGGCAGACCTCCTACGAGCAGTACTTC. Its translation is CSARGQTSYEQYF. The chain couples TRBV20-1 to TRBJ2-7, with TRBD1 as a possible D gene (5 bases). CDR1 is DFQATT and CDR2 is SNEGSKA in the germline V gene (reference sequence). The CDR3 runs 13 residues. Trimming left V 3 bases short and J 0 bases short, with 9 bases between.

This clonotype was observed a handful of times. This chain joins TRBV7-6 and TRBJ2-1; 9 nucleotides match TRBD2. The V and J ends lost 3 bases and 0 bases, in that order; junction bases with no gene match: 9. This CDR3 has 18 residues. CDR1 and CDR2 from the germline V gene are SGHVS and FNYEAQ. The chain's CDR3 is CASSFHRAGGSSYNEQFF. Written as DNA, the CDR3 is TGTGCCAGCAGCTTCCACCGGGCGGGAGGGAGCTCCTACAATGAGCAGTTCTTC.

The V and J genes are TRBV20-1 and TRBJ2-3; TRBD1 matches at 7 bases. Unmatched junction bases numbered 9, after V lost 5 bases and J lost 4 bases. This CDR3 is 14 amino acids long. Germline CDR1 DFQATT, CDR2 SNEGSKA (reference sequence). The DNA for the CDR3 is TGCAGTGCTCGTCTAAAAACAGGGGCAGATACGCAGTATTTT. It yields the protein CSARLKTGADTQYF.

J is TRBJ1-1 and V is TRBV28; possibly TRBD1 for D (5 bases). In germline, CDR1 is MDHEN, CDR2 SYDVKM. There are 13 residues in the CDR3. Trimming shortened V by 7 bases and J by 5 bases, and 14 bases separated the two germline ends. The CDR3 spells CASTTHGATEAFF. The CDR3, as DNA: TGTGCCAGCACCACCCACGGGGCGACTGAAGCTTTCTTT.

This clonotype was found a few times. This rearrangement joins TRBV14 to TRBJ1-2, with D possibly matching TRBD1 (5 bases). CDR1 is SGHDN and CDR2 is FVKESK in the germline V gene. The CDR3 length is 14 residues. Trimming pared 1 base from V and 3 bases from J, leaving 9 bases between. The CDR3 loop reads CASSQVGVDYGYTF. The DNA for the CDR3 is TGTGCCAGCAGCCAAGTAGGGGTCGACTATGGCTACACCTTC. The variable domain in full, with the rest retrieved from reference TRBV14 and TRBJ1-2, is EAGVTQFPSHSVIEKGQTVTLRCDPISGHDNLYWYRRVMGKEIKFLLHFVKESKQDESGMPNNRFLAERTGGTYSTLKVQPAELEDSGVYFCASSQVGVDYGYTFGSGTRLTVV.

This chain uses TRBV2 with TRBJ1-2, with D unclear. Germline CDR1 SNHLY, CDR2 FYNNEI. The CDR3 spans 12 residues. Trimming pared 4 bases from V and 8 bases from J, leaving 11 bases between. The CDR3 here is CASSVNWEGYTF. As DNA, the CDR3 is TGTGCCAGCAGTGTGAATTGGGAAGGCTACACCTTC.

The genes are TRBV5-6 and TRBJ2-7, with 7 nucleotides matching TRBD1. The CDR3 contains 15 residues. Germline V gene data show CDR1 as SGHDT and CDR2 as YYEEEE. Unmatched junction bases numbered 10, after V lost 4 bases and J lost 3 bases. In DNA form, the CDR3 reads TGTGCCAGCAGCCAGTCCCCGACAGGGAACTACGAGCAGTACTTC. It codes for CASSQSPTGNYEQYF.

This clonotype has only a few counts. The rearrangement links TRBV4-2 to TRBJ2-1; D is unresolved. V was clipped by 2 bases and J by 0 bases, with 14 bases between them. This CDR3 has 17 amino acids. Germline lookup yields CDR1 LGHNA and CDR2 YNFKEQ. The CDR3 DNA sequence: TGTGCCAGCAGCCAAAGGAAGTTTTCGAGCTCCTACAATGAGCAGTTCTTC. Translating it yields CASSQRKFSSSYNEQFF.

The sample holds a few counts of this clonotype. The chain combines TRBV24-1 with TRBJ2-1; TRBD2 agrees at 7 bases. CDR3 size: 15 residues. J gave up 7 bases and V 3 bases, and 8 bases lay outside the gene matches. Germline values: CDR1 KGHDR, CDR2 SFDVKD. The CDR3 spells CATSDGGRAGNEQFF. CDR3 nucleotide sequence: TGTGCCACCAGTGATGGGGGGAGGGCCGGGAATGAGCAGTTCTTC.

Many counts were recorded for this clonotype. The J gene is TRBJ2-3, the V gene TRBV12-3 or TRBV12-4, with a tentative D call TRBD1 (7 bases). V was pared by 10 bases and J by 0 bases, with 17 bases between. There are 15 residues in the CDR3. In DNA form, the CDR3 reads TGTGCCACCGCGCGGGACAGCCTAAGCACAGATACGCAGTATTTT. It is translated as CATARDSLSTDTQYF.

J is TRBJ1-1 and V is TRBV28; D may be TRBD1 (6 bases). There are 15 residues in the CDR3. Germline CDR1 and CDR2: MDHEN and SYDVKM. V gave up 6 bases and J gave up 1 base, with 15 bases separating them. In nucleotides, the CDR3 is TGTGCCAGCAGCCCACGGCGGGGACAGAACACTGAAGCTTTCTTT. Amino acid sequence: CASSPRRGQNTEAFF.